Only one count was recorded for the clone carrying this TCR beta chain. Its antigen remains unknown. This record belongs to a study of Ad26.COV2.S vaccination and SARS-CoV-2 variants. Looking at the study overall: Recipients of Ad26.COV2.S got it intramuscularly, once or twice 56 days apart.

TCRdb's table, derived via immunoSEQ multiplex PCR, lists solely in-frame clones and lacks some. The data contain about 480,000 clones, roughly 85% of them singletons. Regarding the study as a whole: Comparable non-spike TCR breadth was observed in vaccine and placebo recipients.

As to treatment: 19 received Ad26.COV2.S at low or high dose, single or two shots; 5 received placebo; per-sample allocation not given. Repertoires come from day 63 after the first vaccine or placebo injection. V dropped 4 bases and J dropped 0 bases, with 13 bases sitting between them. The CDR3 has 16 amino acids. Per germline, CDR1 MNHNS and CDR2 SASEGT. The sequencing used peripheral blood, collected in a trial of Ad26.COV2.S vaccine versus placebo. The rearrangement joins TRBV6-1 to TRBJ1-3; possible D gene TRBD1, 6 bases. This sequence was found in a person between 18 and 60 years old who received the Ad26.COV2.S COVID-19 vaccine or a placebo. The CDR3 loop reads CASSGTGTSSGNTIYF. The CDR3 bases are TGTGCCAGCAGTGGTACAGGGACGAGCTCTGGAAACACCATATATTTT.